This T cell receptor beta chain appears in the sequencing data of a study of blood T cells in healthy people across ages. A second PCR, run for roughly 6 to 11 cycles, used a sample-barcoded 5' primer plus a J-beta primer mix. TCRdb itself ran the 5' RACE reads through MiXCR, one entry per CDR3 protein. Of about 570,000 distinct CDR3 sequences detected, roughly 28% appear once; the ten largest clones hold less than 20%. This CDR3 is 13 amino acids long. Trimming removed 5 bases from V and 8 bases from J, with 12 bases in between. Germline CDR1 reads MNHNS; CDR2 reads SASEGT. This clonotype is a singleton in its sample. Its target is unknown. Study-level points and caveats: Without sorted subsets, naive and antigen-experienced compartments could not be conclusively compared.

This receptor was identified in a woman in her sixties or seventies in good health. The genes are TRBV6-1 and TRBJ1-4; D is unresolved. The sequencing input was blood. CDR3 bases: TGTGCCAGCAGTTCCTCCGGGTTAGAAAAACTGTTTTTT. Its translation: CASSSSGLEKLFF.